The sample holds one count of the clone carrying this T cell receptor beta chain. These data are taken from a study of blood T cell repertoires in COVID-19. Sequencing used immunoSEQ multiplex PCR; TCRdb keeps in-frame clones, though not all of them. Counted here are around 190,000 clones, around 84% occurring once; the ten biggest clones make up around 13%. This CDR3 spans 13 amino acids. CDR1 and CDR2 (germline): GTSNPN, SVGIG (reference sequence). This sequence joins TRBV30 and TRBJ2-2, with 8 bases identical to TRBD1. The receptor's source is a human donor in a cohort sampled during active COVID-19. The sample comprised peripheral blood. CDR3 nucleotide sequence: TGTGCGACAGGGGAGTGGAACACCGGGGAGCTGTTTTTT. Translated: CATGEWNTGELFF.